A single sample is the source of the 28 T cell receptor beta chains below, sequenced in a study of technical replicates of blood from a few donors. The table came from immunoSEQ multiplex PCR; TCRdb's copy has only in-frame clones and leaves some out. This sample has about 83,000 clones, with around 90% found just once. The sequencing sample was made of T cells isolated from PBMCs. These receptors originate from a human donor in good health.

The rearrangement links TRBV5-1 to TRBJ2-7; tentative D call: TRBD1 (5 bases). Trimming stripped 1 base from V and 2 bases from J, with 13 bases between. There are 15 residues in the CDR3. Germline CDR1 SGHRS, CDR2 YFSETQ. The CDR3 is CASSLPGSRTYEQYF. The CDR3 DNA is TGCGCCAGCAGCTTGCCAGGGTCCCGAACCTACGAGCAGTACTTC.

Only one count was recorded for this clone. The chain carries TRBV21-1 and TRBJ1-2; the table calls TRBD1, which could not be checked here. TRBV21-1 is reported as a pseudogene. CDR3 length: 20 residues. The CDR3 sequence is CASSKIEDSWDSVALYGYTF. The CDR3 nucleotides are TGTGCCAGCAGCAAAATCGAAGACAGTTGGGATTCGGTGGCGCTCTATGGCTACACCTTC.

The V call is TRBV19, the J call TRBJ2-3; 9 bases align to TRBD2. This CDR3 is built from 14 residues. J lost 6 bases, V lost 5 bases, and 6 bases had no gene match. Germline loops: CDR1 LNHDA, CDR2 SQIVND (reference sequence). The CDR3 bases are TGTGCCAGTAGTCGGCCTAGCGGGGTGGATACGCAGTATTTT. This gives the protein CASSRPSGVDTQYF.

V and J are TRBV6-1 and TRBJ1-3; D uncertain. Germline V CDR1 and CDR2: MNHNS, SASEGT. The CDR3 runs to 16 residues. V was trimmed by 4 bases and J by 1 base, leaving 14 bases between them. This CDR3 is CASSVTPLASGNTIYF. The DNA of the CDR3 is TGTGCCAGCAGTGTTACACCGCTCGCTTCTGGAAACACCATATATTTT.

V is TRBV2 and J is TRBJ2-3; D might be TRBD2 (5 bases). Germline V CDR1 and CDR2: SNHLY, FYNNEI. The CDR3 runs to 12 residues. Deletions cut 6 bases from V and 6 bases from J, with 10 bases between. CDR3 sequence reads: CASRGESDTQYF. In DNA form, the CDR3 reads TGTGCCAGCAGGGGAGAGAGCGATACGCAGTATTTT. The entire variable domain, with the rest obtained from reference TRBV2 and TRBJ2-3, is as follows: EPEVTQTPSHQVTQMGQEVILRCVPISNHLYFYWYRQILGQKVEFLVSFYNNEISEKSEIFDDQFSVERPDGSNFTLKIRSTKLEDSAMYFCASRGESDTQYFGPGTRLTVL.

The rearrangement uses TRBV7-9 and TRBJ2-1; 7 bases are a match to TRBD1. There are 18 residues in the CDR3. The germline V gene has CDR1 SEHNR and CDR2 FQNEAQ (reference sequence). With 1 base clipped from V and 4 bases from J, the junction kept 13 bases outside the gene matches. CDR3 in amino acids: CASSLGSGTVFAYNEQFF. The CDR3 region has the DNA TGTGCCAGCAGCTTAGGTTCTGGGACAGTCTTTGCTTACAATGAGCAGTTCTTC.

J is TRBJ1-2 and V is TRBV11-2, with 8 bases that match TRBD1. After removal of 4 bases from V and 2 bases from J, the junction contained 9 bases not matched to a gene. The CDR3 extends over 16 amino acids. Germline V gene data show CDR1 as SGHAT and CDR2 as FQNNGV. CDR3: CASSSVGDRKNYGYTF. In nucleotides, the CDR3 is TGTGCCAGCAGCTCCGTCGGGGACAGGAAGAACTATGGCTACACCTTC. The whole variable domain, remainder taken from reference TRBV11-2 and TRBJ1-2, is EAGVAQSPRYKIIEKRQSVAFWCNPISGHATLYWYQQILGQGPKLLIQFQNNGVVDDSQLPKDRFSAERLKGVDSTLKIQPAKLEDSAVYLCASSSVGDRKNYGYTFGSGTRLTVV.

The J gene is TRBJ2-1, the V gene TRBV11-3; 10 bases agree with TRBD1. Germline V gene lookup returns CDR1 SGHNT and CDR2 YENEEA. This CDR3 is built from 15 residues. V lost 5 bases to trimming and J lost 5 bases; unmatched junction nucleotides: 6. The CDR3 DNA sequence: TGTGCCAGCAGCATCCCCGGGACAGGGGACAATGAGCAGTTCTTC. This translates into CASSIPGTGDNEQFF.

This clone occurred a few times. The V call is TRBV11-3, the J call TRBJ2-5; possible D gene TRBD1, 6 bases. This CDR3 is built from 15 residues. Germline loops: CDR1 SGHNT, CDR2 YENEEA. V was trimmed by 5 bases and J by 2 bases, leaving 15 bases between them. CDR3 in DNA: TGTGCCAGCAGCCACTTCGACAGGCCACAAGAGACCCAGTACTTC. Its protein is CASSHFDRPQETQYF.

This chain connects TRBV11-2 to TRBJ2-3; D not certain. CDR1 and CDR2 from the germline V gene are SGHAT and FQNNGV. The germline V and J ends were trimmed by 3 bases and 2 bases, with 15 bases remaining between them. The CDR3 has 16 residues. The CDR3 reads CASSLSPIPPTDTQYF. Here the CDR3 DNA reads TGTGCCAGCAGCTTGAGTCCCATACCGCCCACAGATACGCAGTATTTT.

CDR3 nucleotides: TGTGCCAGCAGCTCTGACAGGGGGTATACAGATACGCAGTATTTT. Protein product: CASSSDRGYTDTQYF. The chain couples TRBV7-6 to TRBJ2-3; 9 nucleotides agree with TRBD1. Per the germline V gene, CDR1 is SGHVS and CDR2 is FNYEAQ. V was clipped by 4 bases and J by 3 bases; unmatched bases: 5. This CDR3 is 15 amino acids long.

This clone has a single count. The V gene is TRBV5-4, the J gene TRBJ1-2; TRBD1 agrees at 9 bases. This CDR3 contains 15 residues. Unmatched junction bases numbered 4, after V lost 0 bases and J lost 4 bases. CDR1 is SGHNT, CDR2 YYREEE, per germline (reference sequence). The CDR3 protein is CASSLGDRVVYGYTF. Here the CDR3 DNA reads TGTGCCAGCAGCTTGGGGGACAGGGTGGTCTATGGCTACACCTTC.

This chain uses TRBV5-5 with TRBJ2-7; D is uncertain. The germline V gene has CDR1 SGHKS and CDR2 YYEKEE (reference sequence). The CDR3 is made up of 12 amino acids. Trimming removed 3 bases at V and 4 bases at J, with 8 bases between. CDR3 bases: TGTGCCAGCAGCTCCATTAGATACGAGCAGTACTTC. Translated: CASSSIRYEQYF.

CDR3 bases: TGTGCTAGTGGTTTGGTGAGGACGGGGACTACTAGCACAGATACGCAGTATTTT. Translated: CASGLVRTGTTSTDTQYF. This chain joins TRBV12-5 and TRBJ2-3; 7 bases match TRBD2. The CDR3 is made up of 18 amino acids. Germline lookup yields CDR1 LGHNT and CDR2 FRNRAP. The junction had 9 bases not matched to a gene; V was cut back by 0 bases and J by 0 bases.

The chain has TRBV7-2 and TRBJ2-2; D may be TRBD1 (6 bases). This CDR3 is 14 amino acids long. Deletions cut 3 bases from V and 3 bases from J, with 8 bases between. Germline CDR1 is SGHTA and CDR2 is FQGNSA. The CDR3 coding sequence is TGTGCCAGCAGCTTCACAGGGTACACCGGGGAGCTGTTTTTT. It codes for CASSFTGYTGELFF.

The chain joins TRBV6-5 to TRBJ1-1; D remains ambiguous. This CDR3 contains 10 residues. Germline V CDR1 and CDR2: MNHEY, SVGAGI. Trimming removed 9 bases from V and 4 bases from J, with 6 bases in between. DNA for the CDR3: TGTGCCAGTGGCGGCACTGAAGCTTTCTTT. This sequence encodes CASGGTEAFF.

This chain connects TRBV9 to TRBJ2-3; 9 bases are a match to TRBD2. This CDR3 contains 16 residues. Germline V gene lookup returns CDR1 SGDLS and CDR2 YYNGEE. J gave up 4 bases and V 0 bases, and 6 bases lay outside the gene matches. CDR3 nucleotides: TGTGCCAGCAGCGTAGTGGCGGGGGGGCTGTCAGATACGCAGTATTTT. This sequence encodes CASSVVAGGLSDTQYF.

This chain joins TRBV25-1 and TRBJ2-5; tentative D call: TRBD2 (6 bases). This CDR3 spans 14 amino acids. CDR1 is MGHDK and CDR2 is SYGVNS in the germline V gene. V was shortened by 6 bases and J by 0 bases, with 11 bases between the two germline ends. This chain's CDR3 is CASSRRDYQETQYF. In DNA form, the CDR3 reads TGTGCCAGCAGCCGCCGGGACTACCAAGAGACCCAGTACTTC. Full variable domain (rest looked up from reference TRBV25-1 and TRBJ2-5): EADIYQTPRYLVIGTGKKITLECSQTMGHDKMYWYQQDPGMELHLIHYSYGVNSTEKGDLSSESTVSRIRTEHFPLTLESARPSHTSQYLCASSRRDYQETQYFGPGTRLLVL.

The chain employs TRBV6-5 and TRBJ2-3; D might be TRBD2 (5 bases). The CDR3 runs to 14 residues. Germline V lookup: CDR1 MNHEY, CDR2 SVGAGI. V was cut by 0 bases and J by 6 bases, with 10 bases left in between. The chain's CDR3 is CASSYSRAWDTQYF. CDR3 in DNA: TGTGCCAGCAGTTACTCGAGGGCCTGGGATACGCAGTATTTT.

The rearrangement links TRBV6-5 to TRBJ1-6, with no clear D. V was trimmed by 2 bases and J by 6 bases, leaving 2 bases between them. Germline assignment: CDR1 MNHEY and CDR2 SVGAGI. CDR3 size: 12 residues. CDR3 DNA: TGTGCCAGCAGTTACCTTAATTCACCCCTCCACTTT. This translates into CASSYLNSPLHF.

This chain connects TRBV15 to TRBJ2-2, with D maybe TRBD2 (5 bases). From germline, CDR1 is LNHNV and CDR2 YYDKDF (reference sequence). The CDR3 runs 15 residues. The V gene lost 0 bases and the J gene lost 2 bases, with 7 bases spanning the gap. CDR3 sequence: CATSRDTGNTGELFF. The CDR3, as DNA: TGTGCCACCAGCAGAGATACGGGAAACACCGGGGAGCTGTTTTTT.

This clone was counted between two and nine times. The chain has TRBV2 and TRBJ2-3; D possibly corresponds to TRBD1 (6 bases). Germline V gene lookup returns CDR1 SNHLY and CDR2 FYNNEI. Trimming shortened V by 3 bases and J by 0 bases, and 10 bases separated the two germline ends. The CDR3 extends over 15 amino acids. CDR3 residues: CASSDRTASTDTQYF. The CDR3 DNA is TGTGCCAGCAGTGATAGGACAGCTAGCACAGATACGCAGTATTTT.

This clone was found a few times. The chain combines TRBV2 with TRBJ1-1, with a possible D match to TRBD1 (5 bases). The V end lost 6 bases, the J end lost 5 bases, and 10 bases lay between the germline ends. The CDR3 runs 12 residues. Germline values: CDR1 SNHLY, CDR2 FYNNEI. The CDR3 loop reads CASRAEGTEAFF. In nucleotides, the CDR3 is TGTGCCAGCAGGGCGGAGGGGACTGAAGCTTTCTTT.

This rearrangement joins TRBV28 to TRBJ2-7; 8 bases align to TRBD1. Germline V gene sequence: CDR1 MDHEN, CDR2 SYDVKM. The CDR3 contains 14 residues. The junction had 5 bases not matched to a gene; V was cut back by 5 bases and J by 2 bases. The CDR3 spells CASSHRDRPYEQYF. The CDR3 bases are TGTGCCAGCAGTCACCGGGACAGGCCCTACGAGCAGTACTTC.

The chain joins TRBV20-1 to TRBJ2-3, with 7 bases fitting TRBD2. Germline loops: CDR1 DFQATT, CDR2 SNEGSKA (reference sequence). The CDR3 runs to 10 residues. J gave up 8 bases and V 6 bases, and 2 bases lay outside the gene matches. The CDR3 DNA reads as TGCAGTGCGGGCGGGGGTACGCAGTATTTT. Protein: CSAGGGTQYF.

Concerning this clone: Additional DNA sequences in this sample encode the identical CDR3. The chain employs TRBV6-5 and TRBJ1-2; D remains unclear. The CDR3 runs to 15 residues. Germline V lookup: CDR1 MNHEY, CDR2 SVGAGI. V lost 4 bases, J lost 3 bases, and 15 bases lay in between. The CDR3 spells CASSFQQPLDYGYTF. The CDR3 DNA reads as TGTGCCAGCAGTTTCCAACAGCCGTTGGACTATGGCTACACCTTC.

The V call is TRBV19, the J call TRBJ2-1; no clear D gene. V gave up 5 bases and J gave up 0 bases, with 8 bases separating them. The CDR3 spans 14 residues. Germline V CDR1 and CDR2: LNHDA, SQIVND (reference sequence). The CDR3 sequence: CASSPIYSYNEQFF. As DNA, the CDR3 is TGTGCCAGTAGTCCGATCTACTCCTACAATGAGCAGTTCTTC.

The chain joins TRBV23-1 to TRBJ1-2; D is unclear. TRBV23-1 is known as an ORF, though its function is uncertain. V lost 7 bases and J lost 6, with 12 bases in between. This CDR3 spans 12 amino acids. The CDR3 is CASKCFGDGYTF. The DNA of the CDR3 is TGCGCCAGCAAATGTTTCGGGGATGGCTACACCTTC.